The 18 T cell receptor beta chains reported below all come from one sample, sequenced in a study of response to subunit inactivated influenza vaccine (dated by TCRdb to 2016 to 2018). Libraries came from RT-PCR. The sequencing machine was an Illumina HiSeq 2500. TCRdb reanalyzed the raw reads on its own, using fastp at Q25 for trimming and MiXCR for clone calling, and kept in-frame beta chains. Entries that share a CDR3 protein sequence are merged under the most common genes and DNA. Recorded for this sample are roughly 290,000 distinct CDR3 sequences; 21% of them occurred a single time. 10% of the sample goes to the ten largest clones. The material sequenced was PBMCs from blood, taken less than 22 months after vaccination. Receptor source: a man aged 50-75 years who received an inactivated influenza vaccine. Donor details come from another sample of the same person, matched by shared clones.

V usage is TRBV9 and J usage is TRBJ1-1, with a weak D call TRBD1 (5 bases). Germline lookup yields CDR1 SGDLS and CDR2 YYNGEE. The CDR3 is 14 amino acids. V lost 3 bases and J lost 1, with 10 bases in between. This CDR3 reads CASSEGVPNTEAFF. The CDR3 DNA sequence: TGTGCCAGCAGCGAAGGGGTCCCGAACACTGAAGCTTTCTTT.

The CDR3 loop is CSARDWTDTQYF. CDR3 sequence (DNA): TGCAGTGCTAGAGATTGGACAGATACGCAGTATTTT. The V gene is TRBV20-1, the J gene TRBJ2-3; D not resolved. V was clipped by 0 bases and J by 3 bases, with 4 bases between them. The CDR3 totals 12 residues. Looked up from germline, CDR1 is DFQATT and CDR2 is SNEGSKA (reference sequence).

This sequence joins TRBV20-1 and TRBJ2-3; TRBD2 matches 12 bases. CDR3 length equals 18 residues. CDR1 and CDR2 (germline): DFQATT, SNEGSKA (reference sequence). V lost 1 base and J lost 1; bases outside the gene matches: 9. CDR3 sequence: CSARVVPTSGGRTDTQYF. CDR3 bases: TGCAGTGCTAGAGTGGTCCCGACTAGCGGGGGACGCACAGATACGCAGTATTTT.

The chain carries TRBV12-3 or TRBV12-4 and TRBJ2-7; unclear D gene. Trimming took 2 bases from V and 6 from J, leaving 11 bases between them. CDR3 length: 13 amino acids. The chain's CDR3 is CASSLSSGPEQYF. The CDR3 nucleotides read TGTGCCAGCAGTTTATCGTCAGGACCCGAGCAGTACTTC.

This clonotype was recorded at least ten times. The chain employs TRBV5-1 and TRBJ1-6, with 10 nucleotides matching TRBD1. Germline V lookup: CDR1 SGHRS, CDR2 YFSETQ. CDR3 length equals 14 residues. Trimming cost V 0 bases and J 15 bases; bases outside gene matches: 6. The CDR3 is CASSLAPDRGVLHF. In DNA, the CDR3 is TGCGCCAGCAGCTTGGCCCCGGACAGGGGGGTCCTCCACTTT.

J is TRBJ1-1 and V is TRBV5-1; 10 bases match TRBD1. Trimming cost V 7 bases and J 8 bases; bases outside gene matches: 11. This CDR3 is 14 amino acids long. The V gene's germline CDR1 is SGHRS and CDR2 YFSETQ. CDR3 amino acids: CASALGDRGLEAFF. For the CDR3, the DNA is TGCGCCAGCGCACTAGGGGACAGGGGATTAGAAGCTTTCTTT.

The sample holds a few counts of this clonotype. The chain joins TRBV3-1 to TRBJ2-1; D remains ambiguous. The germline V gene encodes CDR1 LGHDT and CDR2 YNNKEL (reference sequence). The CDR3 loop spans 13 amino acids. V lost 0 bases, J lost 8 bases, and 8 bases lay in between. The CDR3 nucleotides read TGTGCCAGCAGCCAAGAAGGTGGGGATGAGCAGTTCTTC. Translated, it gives CASSQEGGDEQFF.

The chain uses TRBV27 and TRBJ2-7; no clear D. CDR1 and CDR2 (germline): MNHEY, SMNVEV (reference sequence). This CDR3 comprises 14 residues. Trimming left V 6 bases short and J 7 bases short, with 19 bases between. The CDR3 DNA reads TGTGCCAGCAGGTTTCGGCCGAGACTGGCAGAGCAGTACTTC. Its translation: CASRFRPRLAEQYF.

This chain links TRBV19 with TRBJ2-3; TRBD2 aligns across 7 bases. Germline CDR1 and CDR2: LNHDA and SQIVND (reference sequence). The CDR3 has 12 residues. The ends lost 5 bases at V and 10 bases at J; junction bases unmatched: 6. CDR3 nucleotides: TGTGCCAGTAGTCCTGGACTAGAGGCGCAGTATTTT. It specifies CASSPGLEAQYF.

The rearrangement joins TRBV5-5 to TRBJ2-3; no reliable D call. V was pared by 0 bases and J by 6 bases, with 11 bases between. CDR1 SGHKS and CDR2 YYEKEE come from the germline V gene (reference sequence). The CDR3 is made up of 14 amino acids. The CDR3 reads CASSLDRWTDTQYF. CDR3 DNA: TGTGCCAGCAGCTTGGACAGATGGACGGATACGCAGTATTTT.

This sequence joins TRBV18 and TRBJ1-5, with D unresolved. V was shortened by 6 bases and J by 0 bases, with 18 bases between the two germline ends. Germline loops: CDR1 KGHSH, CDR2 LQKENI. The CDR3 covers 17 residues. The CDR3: CASSPPPTGTSNQPQHF. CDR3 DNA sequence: TGTGCCAGCTCCCCGCCGCCGACGGGAACTAGCAATCAGCCCCAGCATTTT.

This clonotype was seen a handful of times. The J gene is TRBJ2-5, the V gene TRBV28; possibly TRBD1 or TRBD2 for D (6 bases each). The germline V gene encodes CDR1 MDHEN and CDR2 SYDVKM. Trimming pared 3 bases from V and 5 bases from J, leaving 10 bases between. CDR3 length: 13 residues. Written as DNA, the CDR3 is TGTGCCAGCAGTTTTGGGGGGCCTGAGACCCAGTACTTC. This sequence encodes CASSFGGPETQYF.

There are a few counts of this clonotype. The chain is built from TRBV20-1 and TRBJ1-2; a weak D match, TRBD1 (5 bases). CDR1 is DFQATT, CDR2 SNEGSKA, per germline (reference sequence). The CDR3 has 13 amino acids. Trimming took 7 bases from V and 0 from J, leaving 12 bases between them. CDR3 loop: CSGEDNSNYGYTF. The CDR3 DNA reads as TGCAGTGGGGAGGACAACTCTAACTATGGCTACACCTTC.

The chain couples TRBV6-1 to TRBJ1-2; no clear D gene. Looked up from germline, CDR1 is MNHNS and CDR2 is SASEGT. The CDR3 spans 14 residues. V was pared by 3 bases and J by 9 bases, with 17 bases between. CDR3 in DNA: TGTGCCAGCAGTGATGGCCTCCACCCTCTACGCTACACCTTC. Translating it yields CASSDGLHPLRYTF.

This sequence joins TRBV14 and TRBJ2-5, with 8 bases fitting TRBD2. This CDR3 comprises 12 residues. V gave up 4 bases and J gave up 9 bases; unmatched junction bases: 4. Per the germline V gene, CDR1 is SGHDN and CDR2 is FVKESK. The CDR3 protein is CASSLPGGAQYF. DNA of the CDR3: TGTGCCAGCAGCCTTCCGGGAGGGGCCCAGTACTTC.

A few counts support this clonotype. CDR3 protein: CASNTPPRDGRSYTF. The CDR3 DNA follows: TGTGCCAGCAATACTCCACCTAGGGACGGGAGAAGCTACACCTTC. This chain connects TRBV2 to TRBJ1-2; weak D call: TRBD1 (5 bases). Trimming removed 7 bases from V and 9 bases from J, with 24 bases in between. Per the germline V gene, CDR1 is SNHLY and CDR2 is FYNNEI. The CDR3 has 15 amino acids. Based on the CDR3 plus reference TRBV2 and TRBJ1-2, the full variable domain is EPEVTQTPSHQVTQMGQEVILRCVPISNHLYFYWYRQILGQKVEFLVSFYNNEISEKSEIFDDQFSVERPDGSNFTLKIRSTKLEDSAMYFCASNTPPRDGRSYTFGSGTRLTVV.

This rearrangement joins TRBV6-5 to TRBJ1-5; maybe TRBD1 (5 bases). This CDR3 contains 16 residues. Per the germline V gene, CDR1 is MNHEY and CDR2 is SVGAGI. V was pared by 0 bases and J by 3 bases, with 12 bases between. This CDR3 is CASSYSRTSHNQPQHF. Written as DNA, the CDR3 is TGTGCCAGCAGTTACTCCCGGACATCCCACAATCAGCCCCAGCATTTT.

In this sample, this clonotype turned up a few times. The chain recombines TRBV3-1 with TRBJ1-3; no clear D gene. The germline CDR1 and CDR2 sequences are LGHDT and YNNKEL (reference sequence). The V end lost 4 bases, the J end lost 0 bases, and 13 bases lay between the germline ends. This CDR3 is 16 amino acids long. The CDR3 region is CASSPRLLVSGNTIYF. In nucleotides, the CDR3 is TGTGCCAGCAGCCCCCGTCTTCTAGTCTCTGGAAACACCATATATTTT. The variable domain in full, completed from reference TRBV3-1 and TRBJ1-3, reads DTAVSQTPKYLVTQMGNDKSIKCEQNLGHDTMYWYKQDSKKFLKIMFSYNNKELIINETVPNRFSPKSPDKAHLNLHINSLELGDSAVYFCASSPRLLVSGNTIYFGEGSWLTVV.